One and the same sample provided the 14 T cell receptor beta chains below, sequenced in a study of regulatory T cells in long-lasting Graves disease. Noted time point: newly diagnosed GD, antithyroid drugs for less than 3 months. From RNA extracted from PBMCs, the TCR library was made. Libraries of TCR beta came from iRepertoire HTBI primers plus Arm-PCR of CDR3 regions. TCRdb independently ran MiXCR on the multiplex PCR reads; one entry per CDR3 protein. The table lists some 250,000 distinct CDR3 sequences, under 20% of them singletons, with 14% in the top ten. This sample also belongs to another study, concerning T cells in Graves' hyperthyroidism and ophthalmopathy.

The material sequenced was peripheral blood mononuclear cells (PBMCs), taken at new diagnosis, from a patient treated with antithyroid drugs. The receptors here all came from a young woman with Graves disease.

The V gene is TRBV19, the J gene TRBJ1-4; D is undetermined. There are 13 residues in the CDR3. Looked up from germline, CDR1 is LNHDA and CDR2 is SQIVND (reference sequence). Trimming took 4 bases from V and 8 from J, leaving 11 bases between them. The CDR3 region is CASSKRQDEKLFF. The CDR3 DNA follows: TGTGCCAGTAGTAAGCGACAAGACGAAAAACTGTTTTTT.

In its sample, this clonotype was seen a few times. A far larger clone is off by one base, so a read error is likely. This chain joins TRBV27 and TRBJ2-1; TRBD2 is a possible D gene (7 bases). This CDR3 has 11 amino acids. V shed 3 bases and J shed 13 bases, with 10 bases lying between them. Germline values: CDR1 MNHEY, CDR2 SMNVEV (reference sequence). The CDR3 is CASSFGGAQFF. CDR3 nucleotides: TGTGCCAGCAGTTTTGGGGGGGCCCAGTTCTTC.

This clonotype was detected only a few times. The chain joins TRBV2 to TRBJ2-4, with 7 bases fitting TRBD1. V shed 6 bases and J 0 bases; nucleotides not matched to a gene: 5. This CDR3 spans 15 amino acids. The V gene's germline CDR1 is SNHLY and CDR2 FYNNEI. CDR3 in amino acids: CASSTGQLAKNIQYF. DNA of the CDR3: TGTGCCAGCAGCACGGGACAGTTAGCCAAAAACATTCAGTACTTC.

V and J are TRBV18 and TRBJ2-1; D remains ambiguous. Trimming removed 6 bases from V and 0 bases from J, with 12 bases in between. This CDR3 has 15 residues. Germline lookup yields CDR1 KGHSH and CDR2 LQKENI. The CDR3 nucleotides read TGTGCCAGCTCTCAATCAGATAGCTCCTACAATGAGCAGTTCTTC. Residues: CASSQSDSSYNEQFF. The variable domain in full, completed from reference TRBV18 and TRBJ2-1, reads NAGVMQNPRHLVRRRGQEARLRCSPMKGHSHVYWYRQLPEEGLKFMVYLQKENIIDESGMPKERFSAEFPKEGPSILRIQQVVRGDSAAYFCASSQSDSSYNEQFFGPGTRLTVL.

In its sample, this clonotype was seen many times. V and J are TRBV6-5 and TRBJ2-1, with TRBD2 matching 9 bases. The CDR3 is 16 residues long. Losses at the gene ends were 4 bases for V and 7 bases for J; bases not matched to a gene: 11. Germline CDR1 reads MNHEY; CDR2 reads SVGAGI. The CDR3 protein is CASSLSGTSMRNEQFF. For the CDR3, the DNA is TGTGCCAGCAGTTTATCCGGGACTAGCATGAGGAATGAGCAGTTCTTC.

A note on this clonotype: A far larger clone is a single base away, which makes a read error likely. The V and J genes are TRBV20-1 and TRBJ2-5; TRBD1 might be the D (5 bases). The last part of the DNA fits TRBJ2-7 better; the J call may be wrong. Germline values: CDR1 DFQATT, CDR2 SNEGSKA (reference sequence). The CDR3 spans 13 residues. For the CDR3, the DNA is TGCAGTGTCACGACAGAGTCCACCTACGAGCAGTACTTC. As protein: CSVTTESTYEQYF.

The table lists this clonotype with many counts. The rearrangement links TRBV6-1 to TRBJ1-2; D is perhaps TRBD1 (5 bases). CDR1 MNHNS and CDR2 SASEGT come from the germline V gene. There are 13 residues in the CDR3. V lost 6 bases and J 3 bases, leaving 11 bases between the germline ends. The CDR3 sequence is CASSLDSYYGYTF. CDR3 nucleotide sequence: TGTGCCAGCAGCCTCGACAGTTACTATGGCTACACCTTC.

In this sample, this clonotype turned up many times. The chain joins TRBV27 to TRBJ2-1; D gene ambiguous. The germline CDR1 and CDR2 sequences are MNHEY and SMNVEV (reference sequence). V was trimmed by 7 bases and J by 0 bases, leaving 16 bases between them. The CDR3 runs 16 residues. DNA for the CDR3: TGTGCCAGCACCCTCCGGACGCCGAGCTCCTACAATGAGCAGTTCTTC. Translated, it gives CASTLRTPSSYNEQFF.

This clonotype has ten or more counts. V gene TRBV6-1 combines with J gene TRBJ1-5; D gene unclear. V was shortened by 5 bases and J by 6 bases, with 5 bases between the two germline ends. The CDR3 sequence is 11 residues long. Germline CDR1 MNHNS, CDR2 SASEGT. CDR3 nucleotides: TGTGCCAGCAGTCAGTCTCAGCCCCAGCATTTT. Its translation is CASSQSQPQHF.

The chain combines TRBV27 with TRBJ1-1; D is perhaps TRBD1 (6 bases). CDR1 and CDR2 from the germline V gene are MNHEY and SMNVEV (reference sequence). Trimming took 2 bases from V and 8 from J, leaving 12 bases between them. The CDR3 has 13 residues. Here the CDR3 DNA reads TGTGCCAGCAGTTTAGGCCCCGGGGGCGAAGCTTTCTTT. This translates into CASSLGPGGEAFF.

This clonotype was picked up many times. The rearrangement uses TRBV5-6 and TRBJ2-1, with D perhaps given as TRBD1 or TRBD2 (5 bases each). The V gene lost 3 bases and the J gene lost 0 bases, with 10 bases spanning the gap. CDR1 is SGHDT and CDR2 is YYEEEE in the germline V gene. The CDR3 has 15 amino acids. DNA of the CDR3: TGTGCCAGCAGCTGGGACCGGAGCTCCTACAATGAGCAGTTCTTC. This sequence encodes CASSWDRSSYNEQFF. The full variable domain, its missing parts supplied by reference TRBV5-6 and TRBJ2-1, is DAGVTQSPTHLIKTRGQQVTLRCSPKSGHDTVSWYQQALGQGPQFIFQYYEEEERQRGNFPDRFSGHQFPNYSSELNVNALLLGDSALYLCASSWDRSSYNEQFFGPGTRLTVL.

Of note for this clonotype: This likely came from a read error, as a far larger clone is one base away. The chain employs TRBV18 and TRBJ1-1, with 7 nucleotides matching TRBD1. CDR1 is KGHSH, CDR2 LQKENI, per germline. CDR3 length: 14 residues. The CDR3 loop is CASSFQGENTGAFF. The CDR3 DNA sequence: TGTGCCAGCAGCTTTCAGGGGGAGAACACTGGAGCTTTCTTT. The full variable domain, rest sourced from reference TRBV18 and TRBJ1-1, is NAGVMQNPRHLVRRRGQEARLRCSPMKGHSHVYWYRQLPEEGLKFMVYLQKENIIDESGMPKERFSAEFPKEGPSILRIQQVVRGDSAAYFCASSFQGENTGAFFGQGTRLTVV.

This clonotype was picked up many times. The chain has TRBV27 and TRBJ1-2; D not certain. Germline CDR1 reads MNHEY; CDR2 reads SMNVEV (reference sequence). V was clipped by 8 bases and J by 3 bases, with 13 bases between them. This CDR3 is built from 13 residues. The CDR3 DNA reads TGTGCCAGCGCCGGGAGGCCACACTATGGCTACACCTTC. It is translated as CASAGRPHYGYTF.

This clonotype was seen repeatedly, ten times or more. The chain combines TRBV20-1 with TRBJ1-1; D ambiguous. The germline V gene has CDR1 DFQATT and CDR2 SNEGSKA (reference sequence). The CDR3 extends over 10 amino acids. V gave up 3 bases and J gave up 7 bases, with 6 bases separating them. CDR3 DNA sequence: TGCAGTGCTAGGGCGCTTGAAGCTTTCTTT. It is translated as CSARALEAFF.